Listed here are 30 T cell receptor beta chains from one sample, sequenced in a study of Tregs in tolerant kidney transplant recipients. TCRdb's copy holds only in-frame clones and misses some; the assay was immunoSEQ multiplex PCR. Of some 66,000 clones in the sample, approximately 92% were seen once. The sample was CD8+ T cells from blood, taken before the transplant. The source is a human donor who received a combined kidney and bone marrow transplant.

The V and J genes are TRBV13 and TRBJ2-5; 10 bases line up with TRBD2. The CDR3 spans 19 residues. V dropped 2 bases and J dropped 5; count of bases not matched to a gene: 17. CDR1 is PRHDT and CDR2 is FYEKMQ in the germline V gene (reference sequence). CDR3 in DNA: TGTGCCAGCAGCTTAACCGGGACTAGCGTTGGGATAAGTGGGGAGACCCAGTACTTC. This gives the protein CASSLTGTSVGISGETQYF.

The rearrangement links TRBV4-1 to TRBJ1-4; 8 nucleotides align to TRBD1. With V trimmed by 2 bases and J by 7 bases, 6 bases remained unmatched. Germline assignment: CDR1 MGHRA and CDR2 YSYEKL. CDR3 length: 15 amino acids. The CDR3 nucleotides read TGCGCCAGCAGCCAATTGACAGGGGTGGGTGAAAAACTGTTTTTT. Amino acid sequence: CASSQLTGVGEKLFF.

The J gene is TRBJ2-7, the V gene TRBV29-1; D gene ambiguous. The CDR3 spans 15 residues. Germline V gene sequence: CDR1 SQVTM, CDR2 ANQGSEA. Trimming left V 0 bases short and J 2 bases short, with 14 bases between. The CDR3 DNA reads TGCAGCGTTGAAGATCGCACGGTCCGAGCCTACGAGCAGTACTTC. Its protein is CSVEDRTVRAYEQYF.

This clone was found once. The rearrangement joins TRBV15 to TRBJ2-5; 10 positions match TRBD2. This CDR3 is 15 amino acids long. After removal of 3 bases from V and 5 bases from J, the junction contained 6 bases not matched to a gene. Germline V lookup: CDR1 LNHNV, CDR2 YYDKDF (reference sequence). The DNA of the CDR3 is TGTGCCACCAGCAGGGTTCCTAGCGGGGGTGAGACCCAGTACTTC. It specifies CATSRVPSGGETQYF.

The chain joins TRBV19 to TRBJ1-2, with D tentatively TRBD1 (5 bases). Trimming shortened V by 3 bases and J by 2 bases, and 7 bases separated the two germline ends. The CDR3 has 13 amino acids. Germline-derived CDR1 and CDR2 are LNHDA and SQIVND (reference sequence). In DNA, the CDR3 is TGTGCCAGTAGTATGGGGCAAAACTATGGCTACACCTTC. Amino acids: CASSMGQNYGYTF.

V is TRBV18 and J is TRBJ2-2, with a possible D match to TRBD1 (5 bases). The CDR3 extends over 15 amino acids. Trimming took 3 bases from V and 1 from J, leaving 9 bases between them. The germline CDR1 and CDR2 sequences are KGHSH and LQKENI. CDR3 sequence reads: CASSPTERNTGELFF. In DNA form, the CDR3 reads TGTGCCAGCTCACCGACAGAGAGGAACACCGGGGAGCTGTTTTTT.

Of note for this clone: The junction departs from germline at one end; a sequencing error may be responsible. The sample carries other DNA sequences with the same CDR3. The chain carries TRBV19 and TRBJ1-6; no clear D. The CDR3 loop spans 15 amino acids. The germline CDR1 and CDR2 sequences are LNHDA and SQIVND (reference sequence). CDR3 nucleotide sequence: TGTGCCAGTTCGGACGGGAGCTCCTATAACTCACCCCTCCACTTT. Encoded protein: CASSDGSSYNSPLHF.

V usage is TRBV5-1 and J usage is TRBJ1-1; D is perhaps TRBD1 (5 bases). CDR1 and CDR2 from the germline V gene are SGHRS and YFSETQ. The CDR3 consists of 15 residues. Trimming pared 3 bases from V and 1 base from J, leaving 13 bases between. CDR3 in DNA: TGCGCCAGCAGCTATGGGGTAGGGGAGAACACTGAAGCTTTCTTT. This sequence encodes CASSYGVGENTEAFF.

A note on this clone: Sequence at one end of the junction differs from germline and may be a read error. This sequence joins TRBV29-1 and TRBJ2-5, with D possibly TRBD2 on 5 matching bases. This CDR3 contains 11 residues. Germline values: CDR1 SQVTM, CDR2 ANQGSEA. This CDR3 reads CSVDVHREPHF. For the CDR3, the DNA is TGCAGCGTTGACGTCCATCGGGAACCACACTTC.

This chain uses TRBV7-6 with TRBJ1-4, with D possibly TRBD1 on 5 matching bases. This CDR3 has 12 residues. With 7 bases removed from V and 8 bases from J, the gap between germline ends came to 11 bases. CDR1 SGHVS and CDR2 FNYEAQ come from the germline V gene. The CDR3 loop is CASTGLGEKLFF. The CDR3 DNA reads TGTGCCAGCACAGGGTTAGGAGAAAAACTGTTTTTT. Full variable domain (remainder filled in from reference TRBV7-6 and TRBJ1-4): GAGVSQSPRYKVTKRGQDVALRCDPISGHVSLYWYRQALGQGPEFLTYFNYEAQQDKSGLPNDRFSAERPEGSISTLTIQRTEQRDSAMYRCASTGLGEKLFFGSGTQLSVL.

The V and J genes are TRBV7-9 and TRBJ1-1, with D perhaps TRBD1 (6 bases). V was trimmed by 5 bases and J by 0 bases, leaving 13 bases between them. Germline V gene sequence: CDR1 SEHNR, CDR2 FQNEAQ (reference sequence). This CDR3 is built from 15 residues. The chain's CDR3 is CASSTTGTMNTEAFF. CDR3 nucleotide sequence: TGTGCCAGCAGCACCACCGGGACAATGAACACTGAAGCTTTCTTT. Complete variable domain (other parts from reference TRBV7-9 and TRBJ1-1): DTGVSQNPRHKITKRGQNVTFRCDPISEHNRLYWYRQTLGQGPEFLTYFQNEAQLEKSRLLSDRFSAERPKGSFSTLEIQRTEQGDSAMYLCASSTTGTMNTEAFFGQGTRLTVV.

This chain connects TRBV15 to TRBJ2-7, with 10 nucleotides matching TRBD1. The V and J ends lost 4 bases and 5 bases, in that order; junction bases with no gene match: 8. This CDR3 has 15 amino acids. Per the germline V gene, CDR1 is LNHNV and CDR2 is YYDKDF (reference sequence). CDR3 loop: CATSISRDRGNEQYF. Written as DNA, the CDR3 is TGTGCCACCAGCATAAGCCGGGACAGGGGTAACGAGCAGTACTTC.

Of note for this clone: The sample contains more than one DNA sequence encoding this CDR3. The chain carries TRBV9 and TRBJ1-2; tentatively, D is TRBD1 (6 bases). CDR1 and CDR2 from the germline V gene are SGDLS and YYNGEE. The V end lost 5 bases, the J end lost 1 base, and 9 bases lay between the germline ends. This CDR3 is 13 amino acids long. This chain's CDR3 is CASSDRYNYGYTF. CDR3 DNA sequence: TGTGCCAGCAGTGACAGGTATAACTATGGCTACACCTTC.

The rearrangement links TRBV7-2 to TRBJ1-4; D is undetermined. The CDR3 runs 14 residues. Trimming stripped 2 bases from V and 7 bases from J, with 11 bases between. Germline V CDR1 and CDR2: SGHTA, FQGNSA. The CDR3 sequence is CASSLIDSPEKLFF. DNA for the CDR3: TGTGCCAGCAGCTTAATCGATAGCCCTGAAAAACTGTTTTTT.

The rearrangement uses TRBV27 and TRBJ1-1, with a weak D call TRBD1 (5 bases). The CDR3 is 13 amino acids. V lost 4 bases to trimming and J lost 1 base, with 7 bases between them. CDR1 MNHEY and CDR2 SMNVEV come from the germline V gene (reference sequence). In DNA form, the CDR3 reads TGTGCCAGCAGTTGGGGCGCGAACACTGAAGCTTTCTTT. Translation gives CASSWGANTEAFF.

This chain joins TRBV7-9 and TRBJ2-2, with 7 bases fitting TRBD1. From germline, CDR1 is SEHNR and CDR2 FQNEAQ (reference sequence). Losses at the gene ends were 5 bases for V and 1 base for J; bases not matched to a gene: 4. The CDR3 covers 15 residues. As DNA, the CDR3 is TGTGCCAGCAGCCCGCAGGGGGTGAACACCGGGGAGCTGTTTTTT. Protein product: CASSPQGVNTGELFF.

The chain has TRBV6-6 and TRBJ2-4; 8 nucleotides align to TRBD1. V dropped 6 bases and J dropped 8; count of bases not matched to a gene: 12. The CDR3 loop spans 15 amino acids. Germline-derived CDR1 and CDR2 are MNHNY and SVGAGI (reference sequence). The CDR3 DNA is TGTGCCAGCAGAGGAGGACAGGGTAGAGTGGACATTCAGTACTTC. Encoded protein: CASRGGQGRVDIQYF.

V and J are TRBV25-1 and TRBJ2-1, with 8 bases that match TRBD1. V dropped 2 bases and J dropped 7; count of bases not matched to a gene: 13. This CDR3 spans 17 amino acids. CDR1 is MGHDK and CDR2 is SYGVNS in the germline V gene. The CDR3: CASSEEAGGVWGNEQFF. Here the CDR3 DNA reads TGTGCCAGCAGTGAAGAGGCAGGGGGCGTATGGGGTAATGAGCAGTTCTTC.

The rearrangement uses TRBV29-1 and TRBJ2-1; 7 bases are a match to TRBD2. The V and J ends lost 3 bases and 6 bases, in that order; junction bases with no gene match: 5. Germline-derived CDR1 and CDR2 are SQVTM and ANQGSEA. The CDR3 extends over 13 amino acids. The CDR3 region is CSVEETSCNEQFF. The CDR3 region has the DNA TGCAGCGTTGAGGAGACTAGCTGCAATGAGCAGTTCTTC.

This clone was detected only once. The rearrangement joins TRBV25-1 to TRBJ2-7; a possible D gene is TRBD1 (5 bases). In germline, CDR1 is MGHDK, CDR2 SYGVNS. The CDR3 covers 14 residues. V was cut by 3 bases and J by 7 bases, with 16 bases left in between. The CDR3 region is CASSDQGLVEEQYF. CDR3 bases: TGTGCCAGCAGTGACCAGGGATTAGTCGAGGAGCAGTACTTC.

The chain is built from TRBV27 and TRBJ1-1; maybe TRBD1 (6 bases). The CDR3 is 14 amino acids. V was shortened by 5 bases and J by 1 base, with 11 bases between the two germline ends. Per germline, CDR1 MNHEY and CDR2 SMNVEV (reference sequence). CDR3 loop: CASSQQGWNTEAFF. The CDR3, as DNA: TGTGCCAGCAGTCAACAGGGTTGGAACACTGAAGCTTTCTTT.

The chain employs TRBV6-7 and TRBJ1-2, with 8 bases that match TRBD1. TRBV6-7 is designated an ORF whose function remains uncertain. Unmatched junction bases numbered 6, after V lost 0 bases and J lost 3 bases. There are 16 residues in the CDR3. CDR3 sequence (DNA): TGTGCCAGCAGTTACTCGATGACAGGGGAATACTATGGCTACACCTTC. Translating it yields CASSYSMTGEYYGYTF.

This clone was picked up one time. The rearrangement links TRBV5-4 to TRBJ2-2; unclear D gene. The ends were cut back, 0 bases at V and 0 bases at J, with 6 bases in the middle. From germline, CDR1 is SGHNT and CDR2 YYREEE (reference sequence). CDR3 length: 15 amino acids. CDR3 protein: CASSLGLTNTGELFF. As DNA, the CDR3 is TGTGCCAGCAGCTTGGGACTTACGAACACCGGGGAGCTGTTTTTT. The full variable domain, in which reference TRBV5-4 and TRBJ2-2 provide the parts outside the CDR3, is ETGVTQSPTHLIKTRGQQVTLRCSSQSGHNTVSWYQQALGQGPQFIFQYYREEENGRGNFPPRFSGLQFPNYSSELNVNALELDDSALYLCASSLGLTNTGELFFGEGSRLTVL.

The rearrangement uses TRBV9 and TRBJ2-3; D is unclear. Looked up from germline, CDR1 is SGDLS and CDR2 is YYNGEE. Trimming took 0 bases from V and 10 from J, leaving 12 bases between them. The CDR3 consists of 13 residues. The CDR3 sequence: CASSVELLHPQYF. In DNA, the CDR3 is TGTGCCAGCAGCGTAGAGCTGCTCCATCCGCAGTATTTT. Supplemented by reference TRBV9 and TRBJ2-3, the full variable domain reads DSGVTQTPKHLITATGQRVTLRCSPRSGDLSVYWYQQSLDQGLQFLIQYYNGEERAKGNILERFSAQQFPDLHSELNLSSLELGDSALYFCASSVELLHPQYFGPGTRLTVL.

The chain joins TRBV29-1 to TRBJ1-1, with TRBD1 identical over 10 bases. Per the germline V gene, CDR1 is SQVTM and CDR2 is ANQGSEA. The CDR3 is made up of 11 amino acids. V lost 6 bases and J lost 11; bases outside the gene matches: 6. The CDR3 here is CSVPGQGTAFF. CDR3 in DNA: TGCAGCGTGCCGGGACAGGGGACGGCTTTCTTT.

The V and J genes are TRBV7-6 and TRBJ2-7, with 9 nucleotides matching TRBD2. With 4 bases clipped from V and 6 bases from J, the junction kept 13 bases outside the gene matches. Looked up from germline, CDR1 is SGHVS and CDR2 is FNYEAQ. CDR3 length: 16 residues. The CDR3 nucleotides are TGTGCCAGCAGCTACTTAGCGGGGGAGGTTACGGTCGAGCAGTACTTC. Translated, it gives CASSYLAGEVTVEQYF.

V is TRBV27 and J is TRBJ2-5; TRBD1 agrees at 8 bases. The CDR3 covers 15 residues. In germline, CDR1 is MNHEY, CDR2 SMNVEV (reference sequence). V dropped 6 bases and J dropped 4; count of bases not matched to a gene: 10. This CDR3 is CASSSQGAVSETQYF. DNA for the CDR3: TGTGCCAGCAGCTCCCAGGGGGCCGTTTCAGAGACCCAGTACTTC.

This sequence joins TRBV7-8 and TRBJ1-1, with TRBD1 as a possible D gene (6 bases). Trimming took 7 bases from V and 2 from J, leaving 17 bases between them. The CDR3 covers 15 residues. Germline assignment: CDR1 SGHVS and CDR2 FQNEAQ. The chain's CDR3 is CASKRPGHLNTEAFF. The CDR3 bases are TGTGCCAGCAAAAGGCCGGGACACCTAAACACTGAAGCTTTCTTT. Complete variable domain (other parts from reference TRBV7-8 and TRBJ1-1): GAGVSQSPRYKVAKRGQDVALRCDPISGHVSLFWYQQALGQGPEFLTYFQNEAQLDKSGLPSDRFFAERPEGSVSTLKIQRTQQEDSAVYLCASKRPGHLNTEAFFGQGTRLTVV.

The V call is TRBV19, the J call TRBJ1-3, with a possible D match to TRBD1 (6 bases). The CDR3 sequence is 15 residues long. Germline CDR1 and CDR2: LNHDA and SQIVND (reference sequence). The V gene lost 7 bases and the J gene lost 0 bases, with 13 bases spanning the gap. This CDR3 reads CASTSDSFSGNTIYF. The CDR3 bases are TGTGCCAGTACCTCGGACAGTTTCTCTGGAAACACCATATATTTT. Based on the CDR3 plus reference TRBV19 and TRBJ1-3, the full variable domain is DGGITQSPKYLFRKEGQNVTLSCEQNLNHDAMYWYRQDPGQGLRLIYYSQIVNDFQKGDIAEGYSVSREKKESFPLTVTSAQKNPTAFYLCASTSDSFSGNTIYFGEGSWLTVV.

This chain uses TRBV5-4 with TRBJ2-1, with 7 bases lining up with TRBD2. V shed 1 base and J 4 bases; nucleotides not matched to a gene: 8. The germline gives CDR1 SGHNT, CDR2 YYREEE (reference sequence). CDR3 length equals 16 residues. The DNA for the CDR3 is TGTGCCAGCAGCTTGTACGCGGGAGCGGGATACAATGAGCAGTTCTTC. It encodes CASSLYAGAGYNEQFF.